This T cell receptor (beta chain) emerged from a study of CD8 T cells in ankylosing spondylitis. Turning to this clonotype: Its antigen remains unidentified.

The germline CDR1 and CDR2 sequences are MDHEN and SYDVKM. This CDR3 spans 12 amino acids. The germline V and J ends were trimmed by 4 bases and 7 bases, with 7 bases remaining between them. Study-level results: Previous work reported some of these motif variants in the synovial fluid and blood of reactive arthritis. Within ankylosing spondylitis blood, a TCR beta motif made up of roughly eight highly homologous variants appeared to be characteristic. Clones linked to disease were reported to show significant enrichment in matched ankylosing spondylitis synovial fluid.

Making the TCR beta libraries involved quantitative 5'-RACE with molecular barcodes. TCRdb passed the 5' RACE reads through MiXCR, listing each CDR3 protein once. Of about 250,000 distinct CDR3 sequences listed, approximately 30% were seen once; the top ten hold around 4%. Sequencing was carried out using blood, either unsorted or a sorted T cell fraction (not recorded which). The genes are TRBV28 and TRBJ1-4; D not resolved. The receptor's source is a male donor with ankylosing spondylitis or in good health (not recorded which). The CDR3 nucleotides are TGTGCCAGCAGTTCGAGGAGTGAAAAACTGTTTTTT. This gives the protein CASSSRSEKLFF.